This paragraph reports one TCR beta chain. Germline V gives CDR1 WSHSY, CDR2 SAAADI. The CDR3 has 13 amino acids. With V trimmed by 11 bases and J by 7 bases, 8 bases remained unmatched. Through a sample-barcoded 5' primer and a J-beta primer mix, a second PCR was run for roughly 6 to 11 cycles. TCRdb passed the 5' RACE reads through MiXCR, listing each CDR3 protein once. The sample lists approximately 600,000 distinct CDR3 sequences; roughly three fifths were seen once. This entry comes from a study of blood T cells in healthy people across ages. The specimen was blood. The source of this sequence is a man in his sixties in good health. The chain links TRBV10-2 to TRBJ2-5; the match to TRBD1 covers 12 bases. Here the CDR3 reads CAVRDRGLGTQYF. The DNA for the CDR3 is TGCGCCGTCCGGGACAGGGGGCTCGGGACCCAGTACTTC.